This TCR beta chain is drawn from a study of monozygotic twins with inflammatory bowel disease. Blood (under 2.6 ml) was collected from every donor individually. In eight separate reactions per sample, cDNA was generated. UMIs containing a 6-nucleotide sample barcode were added via template switching. Amplification of TCRalpha and TCRbeta cDNA involved two nested PCRs that ran for 16 and 9 cycles. TCRdb reprocessed the 5' RACE reads, keeping one entry per CDR3 protein, no DNA. Its table lists roughly 320,000 distinct CDR3 sequences. This CDR3 is built from 17 residues. The germline gives CDR1 MNHEY, CDR2 SVGEGT.

The sample was blood. The chain is built from TRBV6-2 or TRBV6-3 and TRBJ1-1; the TRBD1 assignment by TCRdb is unverifiable without DNA. This sequence was found in a human donor with ulcerative colitis or Crohn's disease, or a healthy co-twin of an affected twin (not recorded which). The CDR3 sequence is CASSYSTRVGMNTEAFF.